Included here is one T cell receptor beta chain sequence, with context. Its specificity is unknown. These data come from a study of follicular helper T cells after annual influenza vaccination. Study information: After each seasonal flu vaccination, blood came on days 0, 7 and 28.

The time point denotes: 2015-2016 season, pre-vaccination. Whole-study findings and limits: Most later recoveries of Day 7 ICOS+CD38+ clones were ICOS-CD38- cTfh. For non-cTfh compartments, undersampling could not be ruled out. Rare clonotypes were missed; only about 9.5-23% of cells gave TCRB.

CDR3 size: 13 residues. Germline CDR1 is SNHLY and CDR2 is FYNNEI. After removal of 7 bases from V and 6 bases from J, the junction contained 7 bases not matched to a gene. The data were produced by immunoSEQ multiplex PCR, yet TCRdb's version contains in-frame clones alone and is incomplete. Here the sample spans fewer than 15,000 clones, just under 80% being singletons. The rearrangement joins TRBV2 to TRBJ2-3, with 7 bases that match TRBD2. The specimen comprised CXCR5- memory CD4+ T cells sorted from blood, sampled on the day of influenza vaccination. The TCR sequence derives from an adult who received the influenza vaccine. For the CDR3, the DNA is TGTGCCAGCAAGCGGGGATGGTGGGATACGCAGTATTTT. Its translation is CASKRGWWDTQYF.